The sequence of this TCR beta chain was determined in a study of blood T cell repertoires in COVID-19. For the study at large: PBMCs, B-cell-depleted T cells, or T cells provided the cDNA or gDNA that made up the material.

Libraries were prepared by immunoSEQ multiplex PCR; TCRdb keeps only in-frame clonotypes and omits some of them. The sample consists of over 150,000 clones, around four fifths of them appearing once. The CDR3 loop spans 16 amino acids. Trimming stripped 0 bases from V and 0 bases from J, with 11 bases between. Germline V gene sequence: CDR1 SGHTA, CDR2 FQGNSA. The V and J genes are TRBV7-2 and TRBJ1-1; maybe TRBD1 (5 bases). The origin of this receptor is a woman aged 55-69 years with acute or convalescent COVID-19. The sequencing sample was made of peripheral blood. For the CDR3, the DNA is TGTGCCAGCAGCTTAGCGAGTCAGGGCATGAACACTGAAGCTTTCTTT. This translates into CASSLASQGMNTEAFF.